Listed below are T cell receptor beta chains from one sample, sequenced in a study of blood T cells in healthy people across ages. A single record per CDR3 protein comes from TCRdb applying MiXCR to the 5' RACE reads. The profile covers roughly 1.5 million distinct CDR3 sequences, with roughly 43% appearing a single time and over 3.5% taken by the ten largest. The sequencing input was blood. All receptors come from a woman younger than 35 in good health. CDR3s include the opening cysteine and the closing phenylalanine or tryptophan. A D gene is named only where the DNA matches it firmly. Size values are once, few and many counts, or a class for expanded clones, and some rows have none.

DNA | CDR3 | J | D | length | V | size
TGCGCCAGCAGCCCAATTGGGGGGGCAGATGAAAAACTGTTTTTT | CASSPIGGADEKLFF | TRBJ1-4 | - | 15 | TRBV5-1 | once
TGTGCCACCAGGAGGGACAGAGCAGATACGCAGTATTTT | CATRRDRADTQYF | TRBJ2-3 | - | 13 | TRBV6-2/TRBV6-3 | few
TGTGCCAGCGGCTTAGCAGCTGGCTCCTACAATGAGCAGTTCTTC | CASGLAAGSYNEQFF | TRBJ2-1 | - | 15 | TRBV6-1 | -
TGTGCCATCAGTGTCGGGACAGTGAAATCACCCCTCCACTTT | CAISVGTVKSPLHF | TRBJ1-6 | TRBD1 | 14 | TRBV10-3 | -
TGCGCCAGCAGCGTCGGACAGGGAATAAGTGTTAATGAAAAACTGTTTTTT | CASSVGQGISVNEKLFF | TRBJ1-4 | TRBD1 | 17 | TRBV4-1 | few
TGTGCCGCCCAATTCTATGGCTACACCTTC | CAAQFYGYTF | TRBJ1-2 | - | 10 | TRBV6-6 | -
TGTGCCAGCAGCGCCCCTGGGACTATCAAAGAGACCCAGTACTTC | CASSAPGTIKETQYF | TRBJ2-5 | TRBD2 | 15 | TRBV5-4 | -
TGCAGCGTTGAAGGGAGAATGGGCACAGATACGCAGTATTTT | CSVEGRMGTDTQYF | TRBJ2-3 | - | 14 | TRBV29-1 | -
TGTGCCAGCAGCTACCAGGGCGGAGGGGGCAGGTCCTACAATGAGCAGTACTTC | CASSYQGGGGRSYNEQYF | TRBJ2-7 | - | 18 | TRBV11-2 | many
TGCAGCGGGGGGACCCAGAACACTGAAGCTTTCTTT | CSGGTQNTEAFF | TRBJ1-1 | - | 12 | TRBV29-1 | -
TGTGCTAGCAGCCCCCGACTAGCGCAACCTTACGAGCAGTACTTC | CASSPRLAQPYEQYF | TRBJ2-7 | TRBD2 | 15 | TRBV7-7 | -
TGTGCCAGCAGCTTATCGACCAATGACAATGAGCGGTTCTTC | CASSLSTNDNERFF | TRBJ2-1 | - | 14 | TRBV7-2 | -
TGTGCCAGCAGTGAGGGAGCGGGGACAGGAGGCAATCAGCCCCAGCATTTT | CASSEGAGTGGNQPQHF | TRBJ1-5 | TRBD1 | 17 | TRBV25-1 | -
TGTGCCAGCAGTCCCAGGGTTACCGGAAACAGCATATATTTT | CASSPRVTGNSIYF | TRBJ1-3 | - | 14 | TRBV12-3/TRBV12-4 | -
TGTGCCTGGGCCTTTTCCGGGGGGCGCACCGGGGAGCTGTTTTTT | CAWAFSGGRTGELFF | TRBJ2-2 | - | 15 | TRBV30 | once
TGTGCCAGCACCCAGGGGCGACCTCAACCTAACAATGAGCAGTTCTTC | CASTQGRPQPNNEQFF | TRBJ2-1 | - | 16 | TRBV6-2/TRBV6-3 | -
TGTGCCAGCACCACCCCGGGTATGAACACTGAAGCTTTCTTT | CASTTPGMNTEAFF | TRBJ1-1 | - | 14 | TRBV25-1 | few
TGTGCCAGCAGGCCTGACACCCAGACACGCTACGAGCAGTACTTC | CASRPDTQTRYEQYF | TRBJ2-7 | - | 15 | TRBV12-3/TRBV12-4 | few
TGTGCCTCCGGGACTAGCTCGCAGTATTTT | CASGTSSQYF | TRBJ2-3 | TRBD2 | 10 | TRBV12-3/TRBV12-4 | few
TGCAGTGTTAGAGGACAGGGCTCCTACGAGCAGTACTTC | CSVRGQGSYEQYF | TRBJ2-7 | TRBD1 | 13 | TRBV20-1 | few
TGCAGCGTTGAAGATTGGGGGCATACTGAAGCTTTCTTT | CSVEDWGHTEAFF | TRBJ1-1 | - | 13 | TRBV29-1 | many
TGTGCCAGCAGCTCACAGACCGGTAGACACACCGGGGAGCTGTTTTTT | CASSSQTGRHTGELFF | TRBJ2-2 | - | 16 | TRBV7-3 | -
TGTGCCAGCAGCTTTTTACAGGGGAGCAATCAGCCCCAGCATTTT | CASSFLQGSNQPQHF | TRBJ1-5 | TRBD1 | 15 | TRBV28 | -
TGTGCCAGCAGCTTGCAGTTGAACGAAGCTTTCTTT | CASSLQLNEAFF | TRBJ1-1 | - | 12 | TRBV13 | -
TGTGCCAGCAGTGAGCGGCTCCGGGATACGCAGTATTTT | CASSERLRDTQYF | TRBJ2-3 | - | 13 | TRBV2 | many
TGCAGTGCTAGTAGCTTCGGGGCAGAGGGCTACACCTTC | CSASSFGAEGYTF | TRBJ1-2 | - | 13 | TRBV20-1 | -
TGTGCCAGCAGTTACTCGCCAGAGTATGGCTACACCTTC | CASSYSPEYGYTF | TRBJ1-2 | - | 13 | TRBV6-5 | few
TGCAGTGCTAGCAGGGTTCGCAATGAGCAGTTCTTC | CSASRVRNEQFF | TRBJ2-1 | - | 12 | TRBV20-1 | few
TGCGCCAGCAGCTACGGGACAGGGGACAAAAACATTCAGTACTTC | CASSYGTGDKNIQYF | TRBJ2-4 | TRBD1 | 15 | TRBV4-3 | -
TGCAGTGCTAGAGATGTTAGGCGCAATGAGCAGTTCTTC | CSARDVRRNEQFF | TRBJ2-1 | - | 13 | TRBV20-1 | -
TGTGCCAGCAGCCAAGTTCTAGCGGGTTTATACAATGAGCAGTACTTC | CASSQVLAGLYNEQYF | TRBJ2-4 | TRBD2 | 16 | TRBV14 | -
TGCGCCAGCAGCCAAGGGACTAGCGGGGCCCCCCATGAGCAGTTCTTC | CASSQGTSGAPHEQFF | TRBJ2-1 | TRBD2 | 16 | TRBV5-1 | few
TGTGCCAGCAGCTTAGCGGCAGGGGAAAAACTGTTTTTT | CASSLAAGEKLFF | TRBJ1-4 | - | 13 | TRBV7-2 | few
TGCGCCAGCAGCCCCACAGGGGAGCCGGGGAGGAACTATGGCCACACCTTC | CASSPTGEPGRNYGHTF | TRBJ1-2 | TRBD1 | 17 | TRBV5-1 | -
TGCGCCAGCAGCTATCGACGGATAAGCTCCTACGAGCAGTACTTC | CASSYRRISSYEQYF | TRBJ2-7 | - | 15 | TRBV5-1 | -
TGCGCCAGCAGCCAAGTCTGTGGGTGGACTAATGAAAAACTGTTTTTT | CASSQVCGWTNEKLFF | TRBJ1-4 | - | 16 | TRBV4-3 | -
TGCAGTGCTAGGGATCAGGGTAGTGAGACCCAGTACTTC | CSARDQGSETQYF | TRBJ2-5 | - | 13 | TRBV20-1 | -
TGTGCCAGCAGTGGGGGATTAAAAACCGGGACAGCTAACTATGGCTACACCTTC | CASSGGLKTGTANYGYTF | TRBJ1-2 | TRBD1 | 18 | TRBV25-1 | few
TGCAGCGTTGGATACGGGGGGGACGAGCAGTTCTTC | CSVGYGGDEQFF | TRBJ2-1 | TRBD2 | 12 | TRBV29-1 | -
TGCAGTGCTAGACCCCCAACGCCGGGTGAAAAACTGTTTTTT | CSARPPTPGEKLFF | TRBJ1-4 | - | 14 | TRBV20-1 | few
TGCGCCAGCAGCCAAGAAGGGACTAGCGGACTTACGCAGTATTTT | CASSQEGTSGLTQYF | TRBJ2-3 | TRBD2 | 15 | TRBV4-3 | few
TGCGCCAGCAGCCCCGAGACAGGGAGATATGAAAAACTGTTTTTT | CASSPETGRYEKLFF | TRBJ1-4 | TRBD1 | 15 | TRBV5-1 | -
TGTGCCAGCAGATTTGGGAGCGCCTACAATGAGCAGTTCTTC | CASRFGSAYNEQFF | TRBJ2-1 | - | 14 | TRBV27 | few
TGTGCCAGCAGTGTAAGTTGGAACGAGCAGTACTTC | CASSVSWNEQYF | TRBJ2-7 | - | 12 | TRBV28 | -